The clone carrying this T cell receptor beta chain has a count of ten or more. The target antigen is unknown. The time point denotes: sample taken at primary tumor resection. The donor group consisted of roughly 70 patients who had untreated, early-stage non-small cell lung cancer. The sequenced material consisted of unsorted whole RNA from tumor, nontumor lung or frozen PBMC. This CDR3 region has 18 residues. With 0 bases removed from V and 0 bases from J, the gap between germline ends came to 15 bases. The germline V gene encodes CDR1 SEHNR and CDR2 FQNEAQ (reference sequence). This entry comes from a study of spatial heterogeneity in lung cancer. Study background: Alpha-chain detections were consistently fewer than beta-chain detections among the sequences.

TCRdb re-called the 5' RACE reads with MiXCR, one entry per CDR3 protein. The sample carries some 83,000 distinct CDR3 sequences, roughly 8% recorded once. Study-level results: Blood showed ubiquitous tumor TCRs more often at resection than at routine follow-up.

The sequencing used PBMCs, collected at surgery. This clonotype originated in a male donor with early-stage non-small cell lung cancer. This sequence joins TRBV7-9 and TRBJ2-1; D may be TRBD1 or TRBD2 (6 bases each). CDR3 loop: CASSLAGGRGHSYNEQFF. The CDR3 coding sequence is TGTGCCAGCAGCTTAGCGGGGGGCCGGGGACACTCCTACAATGAGCAGTTCTTC.